The rows below give T cell receptor beta chains drawn from one sample of a study of radiotherapy plus CTLA-4 blockade in lung cancer. Sequencing used immunoSEQ multiplex PCR; TCRdb keeps in-frame clones, though not all of them. The sample consists of roughly 30,000 clones, around 79% of them appearing once. Specimen: peripheral blood, collected from a patient treated with radiotherapy plus ipilimumab. The receptors shown here come from a human donor with non-small cell lung cancer that progressed on radiotherapy plus ipilimumab. Both conserved end residues are part of each CDR3. D genes are given only for firm matches. Clone size is stated in some rows and not others, as once, few, many or a class when expanded.

clone_size j_call d_call v_call cdr3_nt cdr3_aa
once TRBJ1-5 - TRBV19 TGTGCCACCAAGAGGGGAGCCCTTAGCAATCAGCCCCAGCATTTT CATKRGALSNQPQHF
- TRBJ1-2 - TRBV9 TGTGCCAGCAGCGTAGGGGTCTCCTATGGCTACACCTTC CASSVGVSYGYTF
few TRBJ2-1 TRBD2 TRBV14 TGTGCCAGCAGCCAGTGGGCGGGAGGGCGAAGCTCCTACAATGAGCAGTTCTTC CASSQWAGGRSSYNEQFF
- TRBJ1-1 - TRBV9 TGTGCCAGCACGCAATCCCCCGCTTTGAACACTGAAGCTTTCTTT CASTQSPALNTEAFF
- TRBJ2-5 - TRBV7-9 TGTGCCAGCAGCTCGGACGGCGTGCAAGAGACCCAGTACTTC CASSSDGVQETQYF
- TRBJ2-1 TRBD2 TRBV27 TGTGCCAGCAGCCTTACACTAGCGGGAGGTTCCGATGAGCAGTTCTTC CASSLTLAGGSDEQFF
medium-sized TRBJ2-1 TRBD2 TRBV28 TGTGCCAGCAGTTATACTAGCGGGAGGGCCTACAATGAGCAGTTCTTC CASSYTSGRAYNEQFF
once TRBJ1-3 TRBD1 TRBV9 TGTGCCAGCAGCCTCAGGGGGGAAACTGGAAACACCATATATTTT CASSLRGETGNTIYF
- TRBJ2-6 - TRBV9 TGTGCCAGCAGCATTAGGGGAGGCTCTGGGGCCAACGTCCTGACTTTC CASSIRGGSGANVLTF
- TRBJ2-4 - TRBV19 TGTGCCAGTAGCTCAGACCGGGGCGCCAAAAACATTCAGTACTTC CASSSDRGAKNIQYF
- TRBJ2-2 - TRBV9 TGTGCCAGCAGGGAGGGTTGGACCGGGGAGCTGTTTTTT CASREGWTGELFF
- TRBJ2-5 - TRBV11-1 TGTGCCAGCAGCCCGGACATCGGCCTAGGGGCCCAGTACTTC CASSPDIGLGAQYF
- TRBJ1-4 TRBD1 TRBV7-9 TGTGCCAGCAGCTCCCCCCAGGGGGGCGCGAATGAAAAACTGTTTTTT CASSSPQGGANEKLFF
- TRBJ1-1 TRBD1 TRBV28 TGTGCCAGCACCGGACAGGGGGCACAAGCTTTCTTT CASTGQGAQAFF
- TRBJ1-1 TRBD1 TRBV7-9 TGTGCCAGCAGCTTACCAGGGGGCGATGCTGAAGCTTTCTTT CASSLPGGDAEAFF
- TRBJ2-5 - TRBV28 TGTGCCAGCAGTCCGAGAAGGGGCCAGGTTCGGGAGACCCAGTACTTC CASSPRRGQVRETQYF
- TRBJ2-1 - TRBV27 TGTGCCAGCAGCCCCGAGGTGTTCCGGGACAATGAGCAGTTCTTC CASSPEVFRDNEQFF
- TRBJ1-1 TRBD1 TRBV30 TGTGCCTCCCAGGGACAGTTGAACACTGAAGCTTTCTTT CASQGQLNTEAFF
- TRBJ2-6 - TRBV5-1 TGCGCCAGCAGCTTGGCAGATTCTGGGGCCAACGTCCTGACTTTC CASSLADSGANVLTF
- TRBJ2-3 - TRBV5-1 TGCGCCAGCAGCTTGACCCTAGACGGCATCACAGATACGCAGTATTTT CASSLTLDGITDTQYF
- TRBJ2-3 - TRBV5-1 TGCGCCAGCAGCTTGAGGGGGGCGGAAGATACGCAGTATTTT CASSLRGAEDTQYF
once TRBJ1-1 - TRBV11-2 TGTGCCAGCAGCATGTTATTACAGAACACTGAAGCTTTCTTT CASSMLLQNTEAFF
medium-sized TRBJ2-1 - TRBV5-6 TGTGCCAGCAGCTTAGGGGGTTTCAGGGAGCAGTTCTTC CASSLGGFREQFF
- TRBJ2-2 TRBD2 TRBV7-2 TGTGCCAGCAGCTTAGCCCCTAGCGGCACCGGGGAGCTGTTTTTT CASSLAPSGTGELFF
- TRBJ2-1 - TRBV5-4 TGTGCCAGCACCGCATTACAGGGAAATGAGCAGTTCTTC CASTALQGNEQFF
few TRBJ2-1 TRBD2 TRBV6-5 TGTGCCAGCGGGACTAGCGGCTACAATGAGCAGTTCTTC CASGTSGYNEQFF
- TRBJ1-1 - TRBV29-1 TGCAGCGTTGCACAGGGCGGGGGAGGCACTGAAGCTTTCTTT CSVAQGGGGTEAFF
- TRBJ1-1 - TRBV28 TGTGCCAGCAGTTTAGTGCAAACTGAAGCTTTCTTT CASSLVQTEAFF
- TRBJ2-1 - TRBV6-1 TGTGCCAGCAGTGAGGGGACCGTTTACCTAACTCAGGATGAGCAGTTCTTC CASSEGTVYLTQDEQFF
- TRBJ1-1 - TRBV4-1 TGCGCCAGCAGCCAAGTTCTAGCAGCTGAGGACACTGAAGCTTTCTTT CASSQVLAAEDTEAFF
- TRBJ2-7 - TRBV7-9 TGTGCCAGCAGCACCCGACAGCGTGGAGTCTACGAGCAGTACTTC CASSTRQRGVYEQYF
- TRBJ2-2 - TRBV4-3 TGCGCCAGCAGCCAAGATCGGGTAGGGGCCGGGGAGCTGTTTTTT CASSQDRVGAGELFF
- TRBJ2-1 - TRBV29-1 TGCAGCGTTATGGCAGGGAACGCTGAGCAGTTCTTC CSVMAGNAEQFF
once TRBJ2-3 - TRBV28 TGTGCCAGCAGTTCAAATACGCAGTATTTT CASSSNTQYF
- TRBJ1-5 - TRBV15 TGTGCCACCAGCAGAGAAGTGACCCAGCCCCAGCATTTT CATSREVTQPQHF
- TRBJ1-1 - TRBV6-5 TGTGCCAGCAGTTACGGGGGAAGGACTGAAGCTTTCTTT CASSYGGRTEAFF
- TRBJ1-4 - TRBV29-1 TGCAGCGTTGCACAGGGAAATGAAAAACTGTTTTTT CSVAQGNEKLFF
- TRBJ2-3 - TRBV2 TGTGCCAGCAGACAACTCGGGGGCGCGACAGATACGCAGTATTTT CASRQLGGATDTQYF
- TRBJ1-2 - TRBV2 TGTGCCAGCAGTGAACATGGGACTAACTATGGCTACACCTTC CASSEHGTNYGYTF
- TRBJ2-1 - TRBV28 TGTGCCAGCGCTGGGGCCGGACAGAGTCATGAGCAGTTCTTC CASAGAGQSHEQFF